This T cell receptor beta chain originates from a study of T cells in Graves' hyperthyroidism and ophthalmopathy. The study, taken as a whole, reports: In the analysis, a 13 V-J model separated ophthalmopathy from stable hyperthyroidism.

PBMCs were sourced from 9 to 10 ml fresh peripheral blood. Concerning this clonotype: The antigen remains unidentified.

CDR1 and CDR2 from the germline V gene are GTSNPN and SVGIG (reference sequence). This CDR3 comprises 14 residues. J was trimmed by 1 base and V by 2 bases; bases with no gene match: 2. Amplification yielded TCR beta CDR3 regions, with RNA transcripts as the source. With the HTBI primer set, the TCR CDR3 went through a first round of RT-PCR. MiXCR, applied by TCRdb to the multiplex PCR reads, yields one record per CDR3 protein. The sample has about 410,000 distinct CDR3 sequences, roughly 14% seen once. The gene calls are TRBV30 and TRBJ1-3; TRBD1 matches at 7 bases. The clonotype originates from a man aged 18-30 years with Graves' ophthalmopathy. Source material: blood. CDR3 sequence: CAWSRQGSGNTIYF. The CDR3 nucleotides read TGTGCCTGGAGTAGACAGGGTTCTGGAAACACCATATATTTT.